The 26 T cell receptor beta chains in this list originate from one sample, sequenced in a study of T-cell memory formation after mild COVID-19. TCRdb reprocessed the 5' RACE reads with MiXCR, giving one entry per CDR3 protein. The repertoire consists of fewer than 650,000 distinct CDR3 sequences, with roughly 21% occurring once and the leading ten covering roughly 9.1%. Input material: PBMCs or a T cell subset sorted from them (not recorded which). The receptors stem from an adult woman who had mild COVID-19 (a few samples of this study predate the infection). Cell type and time point are not known.

The J gene is TRBJ1-1, the V gene TRBV4-2; no clear D. Germline CDR1 LGHNA, CDR2 YNFKEQ. The CDR3 consists of 13 residues. V lost 0 bases, J lost 8 bases, and 10 bases lay in between. The CDR3 coding sequence is TGTGCCAGCAGCCAAGAGTCGGCAGGCGAAGCTTTCTTT. Translating gives CASSQESAGEAFF.

The chain couples TRBV11-2 to TRBJ2-3; the match to TRBD2 covers 9 bases. V trimming: 4 bases; J trimming: 1 base; junction bases outside the gene matches: 21. Germline V lookup: CDR1 SGHAT, CDR2 FQNNGV. CDR3 length equals 21 residues. In nucleotides, the CDR3 is TGTGCCAGCAGCTCGATAAGGGGAACAGCGGGGGGCCCACGGCGCACAGATACGCAGTATTTT. Its protein is CASSSIRGTAGGPRRTDTQYF. The whole variable domain, remainder taken from reference TRBV11-2 and TRBJ2-3, is EAGVAQSPRYKIIEKRQSVAFWCNPISGHATLYWYQQILGQGPKLLIQFQNNGVVDDSQLPKDRFSAERLKGVDSTLKIQPAKLEDSAVYLCASSSIRGTAGGPRRTDTQYFGPGTRLTVL.

The chain recombines TRBV5-4 with TRBJ2-1; 9 bases line up with TRBD2. Trimming at V came to 4 bases and at J to 2 bases, leaving 7 bases not matched to a gene. The CDR3 is 16 residues long. The germline CDR1 and CDR2 sequences are SGHNT and YYREEE (reference sequence). The CDR3 here is CASSPSAGGTYNEQFF. CDR3 sequence (DNA): TGTGCCAGCAGCCCCTCGGCGGGAGGGACCTACAATGAGCAGTTCTTC.

This chain joins TRBV6-6 and TRBJ1-4; D call uncertain. The CDR3 is 14 amino acids. V lost 5 bases and J lost 8, with 15 bases in between. Germline V gene data show CDR1 as MNHNY and CDR2 as SVGAGI (reference sequence). CDR3 in amino acids: CASSAQARREKLFF. CDR3 bases: TGTGCCAGCAGTGCTCAGGCTCGAAGAGAAAAACTGTTTTTT.

The rearrangement links TRBV14 to TRBJ1-2; tentatively, D is TRBD1 (5 bases). The V end was cut by 0 bases, the J end by 4 bases, with 12 bases between. CDR1 and CDR2 (germline): SGHDN, FVKESK. The CDR3 extends over 15 amino acids. The CDR3 DNA is TGTGCCAGCAGCCAAGACCCTGGAGGGGTCTATGGCTACACCTTC. This gives the protein CASSQDPGGVYGYTF. The variable domain in full, with the rest retrieved from reference TRBV14 and TRBJ1-2, is EAGVTQFPSHSVIEKGQTVTLRCDPISGHDNLYWYRRVMGKEIKFLLHFVKESKQDESGMPNNRFLAERTGGTYSTLKVQPAELEDSGVYFCASSQDPGGVYGYTFGSGTRLTVV.

The genes are TRBV6-6 and TRBJ1-1; possible D gene TRBD1, 6 bases. In germline, CDR1 is MNHNY, CDR2 SVGAGI (reference sequence). The CDR3 is made up of 18 amino acids. V was cut by 0 bases and J by 1 base, with 18 bases left in between. The CDR3 loop is CASSYSGRGGSRNTEAFF. CDR3 in DNA: TGTGCCAGCAGTTACTCCGGTAGGGGGGGGAGCAGGAACACTGAAGCTTTCTTT.

J is TRBJ2-7 and V is TRBV12-3 or TRBV12-4, with TRBD1 identical over 10 bases. With V trimmed by 0 bases and J by 5 bases, 7 bases remained unmatched. There are 16 residues in the CDR3. The CDR3 spells CASSLARGQGRHEQYF. As DNA, the CDR3 is TGTGCCAGCAGTTTAGCGCGGGGACAGGGGCGCCACGAGCAGTACTTC.

This clonotype was observed at least ten times. V is TRBV30 and J is TRBJ1-3; TRBD1 might be the D (5 bases). Trimming took off 5 bases at V and 0 bases at J, with 11 bases between the two ends. The CDR3 totals 14 residues. The V gene's germline CDR1 is GTSNPN and CDR2 SVGIG (reference sequence). This CDR3 is CAWDRRVSGNTIYF. The DNA of the CDR3 is TGTGCCTGGGACAGACGTGTCTCTGGAAACACCATATATTTT.

The chain couples TRBV10-3 to TRBJ2-1; 11 nucleotides agree with TRBD2. Germline V gene lookup returns CDR1 ENHRY and CDR2 SYGVKD. Germline trimming cut 6 bases from V and 7 bases from J; bases unmatched to any gene: 5. The CDR3 is 14 amino acids. The CDR3 loop reads CAIRETSGKNEQFF. DNA of the CDR3: TGTGCCATCAGGGAGACTAGCGGGAAGAATGAGCAGTTCTTC.

At least ten counts were recorded for this clonotype. J is TRBJ2-3 and V is TRBV7-6; D may be TRBD2 (6 bases). V was clipped by 5 bases and J by 3 bases, with 12 bases between them. This CDR3 is built from 14 residues. CDR1 and CDR2 (germline): SGHVS, FNYEAQ. DNA of the CDR3: TGTGCCAGCAGCCCCCGGGGGTTAACAGATACGCAGTATTTT. Its protein product is CASSPRGLTDTQYF.

The CDR3 reads CASSDSGGFYNEQFF. CDR3 DNA: TGTGCCAGCAGCGATAGCGGGGGATTCTACAATGAGCAGTTCTTC. The chain uses TRBV3-1 and TRBJ2-1, with 9 bases fitting TRBD2. The CDR3 sequence is 15 residues long. The germline gives CDR1 LGHDT, CDR2 YNNKEL (reference sequence). Germline trimming cut 5 bases from V and 3 bases from J; bases unmatched to any gene: 5.

The V gene is TRBV5-1, the J gene TRBJ1-2; 8 bases agree with TRBD1. J gave up 4 bases and V 4 bases, and 9 bases lay outside the gene matches. CDR1 SGHRS and CDR2 YFSETQ come from the germline V gene. The CDR3 runs to 15 residues. The CDR3 DNA follows: TGCGCCAGCAGCCCGGACAGGGCTACGCCCTATGGCTACACCTTC. The encoded protein is CASSPDRATPYGYTF.

This clonotype occurred once. V is TRBV12-3 or TRBV12-4 and J is TRBJ1-4, with TRBD1 identical over 7 bases. The CDR3 extends over 15 amino acids. The J segment lost 8 bases and the V segment lost 4 bases, leaving 10 bases of the junction unmatched. In nucleotides, the CDR3 is TGTGCCAGCAGTTCGGGACAGCTTCTAGACGAAAAACTGTTTTTT. It specifies CASSSGQLLDEKLFF.

The sample holds a few counts of this clonotype. The chain is built from TRBV5-1 and TRBJ1-2; D is undetermined. Germline V gives CDR1 SGHRS, CDR2 YFSETQ. The CDR3 runs 14 residues. Between the trimmed V and J ends, which lost 0 bases and 2 bases, there was a span of 8 bases. Here the CDR3 reads CASSLVSSNYGYTF. As DNA, the CDR3 is TGCGCCAGCAGCTTGGTCAGTTCAAACTATGGCTACACCTTC.

The chain joins TRBV7-3 to TRBJ2-2, with 8 positions matching TRBD2. The CDR3 runs to 17 residues. Trimming at V came to 1 base and at J to 4 bases, leaving 8 bases not matched to a gene. Germline V gene lookup returns CDR1 SGHTA and CDR2 FQGTGA. CDR3 sequence: CASSLKREGLGTGELFF. The CDR3 DNA reads as TGTGCCAGCAGCTTAAAACGGGAGGGCCTGGGCACCGGGGAGCTGTTTTTT.

V and J are TRBV7-2 and TRBJ1-1; TRBD1 matches at 9 bases. CDR1 and CDR2 (germline): SGHTA, FQGNSA. This CDR3 is 15 amino acids long. J was trimmed by 11 bases and V by 5 bases; bases with no gene match: 15. CDR3 loop: CASSPGQGIGRAAFF. The CDR3 DNA reads as TGTGCCAGCAGCCCGGGACAGGGCATAGGGCGTGCGGCTTTCTTT. Filled out from reference TRBV7-2 and TRBJ1-1, the complete variable domain reads GAGVSQSPSNKVTEKGKDVELRCDPISGHTALYWYRQSLGQGLEFLIYFQGNSAPDKSGLPSDRFSAERTGGSVSTLTIQRTQQEDSAVYLCASSPGQGIGRAAFFGQGTRLTVV.

This clonotype was found a few times. The V call is TRBV18, the J call TRBJ2-1, with 9 bases matching TRBD1. This CDR3 is built from 15 residues. Germline CDR1 is KGHSH and CDR2 is LQKENI. Germline trimming cut 1 base from V and 7 bases from J; bases unmatched to any gene: 5. The CDR3 spells CASSPRGTGSNEQFF. CDR3 bases: TGTGCCAGCTCACCACGTGGGACAGGGTCTAATGAGCAGTTCTTC. Full variable domain (rest looked up from reference TRBV18 and TRBJ2-1): NAGVMQNPRHLVRRRGQEARLRCSPMKGHSHVYWYRQLPEEGLKFMVYLQKENIIDESGMPKERFSAEFPKEGPSILRIQQVVRGDSAAYFCASSPRGTGSNEQFFGPGTRLTVL.

This clonotype was seen more than once but under ten times. V usage is TRBV5-1 and J usage is TRBJ2-3; D is perhaps TRBD1 or TRBD2 (5 bases each). Germline CDR1 SGHRS, CDR2 YFSETQ. The CDR3 contains 15 residues. Trimming removed 4 bases from V and 4 bases from J, with 16 bases in between. The CDR3: CASSTGTSGADTQYF. The CDR3 region has the DNA TGCGCCAGCAGCACGGGGACCTCCGGGGCAGATACGCAGTATTTT. Full variable domain (missing parts from reference TRBV5-1 and TRBJ2-3): KAGVTQTPRYLIKTRGQQVTLSCSPISGHRSVSWYQQTPGQGLQFLFEYFSETQRNKGNFPGRFSGRQFSNSRSEMNVSTLELGDSALYLCASSTGTSGADTQYFGPGTRLTVL.

This clonotype was observed a handful of times. V gene TRBV6-6 combines with J gene TRBJ2-2, with 12 bases lining up with TRBD2. The V gene's germline CDR1 is MNHNY and CDR2 SVGAGI (reference sequence). The CDR3 has 17 residues. The V and J ends lost 2 bases and 3 bases, in that order; junction bases with no gene match: 4. The CDR3 DNA reads TGTGCCAGCAGTTACAAGAGACTAGCGGGAGACACCGGGGAGCTGTTTTTT. As protein: CASSYKRLAGDTGELFF.

This clonotype has more than one count but fewer than ten. The chain links TRBV11-2 to TRBJ1-3; D unresolved. The V end was cut by 2 bases, the J end by 8 bases, with 10 bases between. Germline V CDR1 and CDR2: SGHAT, FQNNGV. The CDR3 loop spans 13 amino acids. CDR3 region: CASSLYRVDTIYF. The CDR3 DNA follows: TGTGCCAGCAGCTTATACCGGGTCGACACCATATATTTT.

The genes are TRBV2 and TRBJ1-1; D uncertain. Germline values: CDR1 SNHLY, CDR2 FYNNEI. Deletions cut 6 bases from V and 1 base from J, with 9 bases between. The CDR3 covers 13 residues. DNA for the CDR3: TGTGCCAGCAGGAGATCAGAGAACACTGAAGCTTTCTTT. Translated, it gives CASRRSENTEAFF.

This chain joins TRBV20-1 and TRBJ1-2; D is unclear. Trimming stripped 5 bases from V and 7 bases from J, with 8 bases between. CDR3 length: 10 amino acids. Germline lookup yields CDR1 DFQATT and CDR2 SNEGSKA (reference sequence). For the CDR3, the DNA is TGCAGTGCTGTATCAACTGGCTACACCTTC. As protein: CSAVSTGYTF.

The chain joins TRBV29-1 to TRBJ1-3; tentative D call: TRBD1 (5 bases). The germline V gene encodes CDR1 SQVTM and CDR2 ANQGSEA. V shed 7 bases and J shed 8 bases, with 12 bases lying between them. The CDR3 length is 11 residues. CDR3 region: CSGGAGDTIYF. As DNA, the CDR3 is TGCAGCGGAGGGGCCGGAGACACCATATATTTT.

The chain combines TRBV4-1 with TRBJ2-7, with TRBD1 matching over 7 bases. Germline V gene data show CDR1 as MGHRA and CDR2 as YSYEKL. The CDR3 extends over 16 amino acids. V dropped 0 bases and J dropped 6; count of bases not matched to a gene: 11. This chain's CDR3 is CASSQDGDRSLGEQYF. CDR3 bases: TGCGCCAGCAGCCAAGATGGGGACAGAAGTTTGGGCGAGCAGTACTTC.

By frequency in the sample, this clonotype is medium-sized. This chain connects TRBV12-3 or TRBV12-4 to TRBJ2-3; TRBD2 aligns across 7 bases. The CDR3 has 17 residues. The ends lost 0 bases at V and 0 bases at J; junction bases unmatched: 6. CDR3 coding DNA: TGTGCCAGCAGTTTAGCGGGGAGGGGTCCTAGCACAGATACGCAGTATTTT. Protein product: CASSLAGRGPSTDTQYF.

This chain joins TRBV10-3 and TRBJ2-7; the match to TRBD1 covers 7 bases. The CDR3 contains 13 residues. CDR1 is ENHRY, CDR2 SYGVKD, per germline. V shed 7 bases and J 2 bases; nucleotides not matched to a gene: 5. CDR3 in amino acids: CAITGTAPYEQYF. CDR3 DNA sequence: TGTGCCATCACCGGGACAGCTCCCTACGAGCAGTACTTC.